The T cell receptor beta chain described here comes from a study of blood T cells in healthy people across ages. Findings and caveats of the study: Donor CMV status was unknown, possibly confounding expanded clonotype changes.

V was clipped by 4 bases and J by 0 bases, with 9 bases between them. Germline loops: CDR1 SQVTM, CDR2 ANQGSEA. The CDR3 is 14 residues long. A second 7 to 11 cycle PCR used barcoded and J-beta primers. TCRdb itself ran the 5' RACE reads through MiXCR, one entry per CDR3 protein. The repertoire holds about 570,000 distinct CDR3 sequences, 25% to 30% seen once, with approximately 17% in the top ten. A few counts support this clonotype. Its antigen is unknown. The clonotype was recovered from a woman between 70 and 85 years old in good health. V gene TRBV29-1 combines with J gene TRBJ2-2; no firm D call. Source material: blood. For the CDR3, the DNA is TGCAGCGTTGTTGGTGAAGCGAACACCGGGGAGCTGTTTTTT. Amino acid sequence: CSVVGEANTGELFF.